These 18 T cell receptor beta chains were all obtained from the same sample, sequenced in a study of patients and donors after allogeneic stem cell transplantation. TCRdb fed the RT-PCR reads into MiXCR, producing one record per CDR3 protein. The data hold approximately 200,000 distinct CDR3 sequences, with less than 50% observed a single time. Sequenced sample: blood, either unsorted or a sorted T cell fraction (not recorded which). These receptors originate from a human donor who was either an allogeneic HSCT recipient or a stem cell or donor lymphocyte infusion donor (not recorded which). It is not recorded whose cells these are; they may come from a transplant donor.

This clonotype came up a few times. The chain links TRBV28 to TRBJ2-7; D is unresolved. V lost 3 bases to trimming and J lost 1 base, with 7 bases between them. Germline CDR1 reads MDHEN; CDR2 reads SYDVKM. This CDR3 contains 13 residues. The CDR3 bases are TGTGCCAGCAGTTTCTACAGTTCCTACGAGCAGTACTTC. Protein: CASSFYSSYEQYF.

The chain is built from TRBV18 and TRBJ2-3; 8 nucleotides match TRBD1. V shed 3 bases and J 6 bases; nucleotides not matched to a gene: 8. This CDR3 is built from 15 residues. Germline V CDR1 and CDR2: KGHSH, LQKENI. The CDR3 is CASSPMTGAADTQYF. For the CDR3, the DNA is TGTGCCAGCTCACCTATGACAGGGGCGGCGGATACGCAGTATTTT. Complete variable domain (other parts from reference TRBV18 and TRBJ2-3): NAGVMQNPRHLVRRRGQEARLRCSPMKGHSHVYWYRQLPEEGLKFMVYLQKENIIDESGMPKERFSAEFPKEGPSILRIQQVVRGDSAAYFCASSPMTGAADTQYFGPGTRLTVL.

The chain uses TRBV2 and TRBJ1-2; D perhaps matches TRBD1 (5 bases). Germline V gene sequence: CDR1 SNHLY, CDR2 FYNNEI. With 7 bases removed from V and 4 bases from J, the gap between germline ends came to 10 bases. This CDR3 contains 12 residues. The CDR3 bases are TGTGCCAGCATGCCAGGGCTCTATGGCTACACCTTC. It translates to CASMPGLYGYTF.

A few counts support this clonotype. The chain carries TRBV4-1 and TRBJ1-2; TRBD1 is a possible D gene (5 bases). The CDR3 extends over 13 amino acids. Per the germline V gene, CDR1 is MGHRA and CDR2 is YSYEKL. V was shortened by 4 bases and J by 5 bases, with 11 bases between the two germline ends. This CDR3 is CASSPMGEYGYTF. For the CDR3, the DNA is TGCGCCAGCAGCCCTATGGGGGAGTATGGCTACACCTTC.

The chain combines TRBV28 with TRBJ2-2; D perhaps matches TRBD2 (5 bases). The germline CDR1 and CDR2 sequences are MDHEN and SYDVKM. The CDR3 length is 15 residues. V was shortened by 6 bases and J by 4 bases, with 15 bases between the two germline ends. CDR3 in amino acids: CASRPPGAGTGELFF. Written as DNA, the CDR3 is TGTGCCAGCAGGCCGCCGGGTGCGGGCACCGGGGAGCTGTTTTTT.

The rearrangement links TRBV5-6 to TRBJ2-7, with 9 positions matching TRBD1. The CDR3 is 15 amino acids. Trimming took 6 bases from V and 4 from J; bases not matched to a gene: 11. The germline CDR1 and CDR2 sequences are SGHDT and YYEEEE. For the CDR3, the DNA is TGTGCCAGCAATTTCGCGGGACAGGGAAAATACGAGCAGTACTTC. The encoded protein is CASNFAGQGKYEQYF.

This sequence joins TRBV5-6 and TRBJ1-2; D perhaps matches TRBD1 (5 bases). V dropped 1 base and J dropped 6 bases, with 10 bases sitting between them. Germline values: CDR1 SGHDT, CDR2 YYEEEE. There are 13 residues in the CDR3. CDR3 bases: TGTGCCAGCAGCTTGCCGGCAGGGAATGGCTACACCTTC. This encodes CASSLPAGNGYTF. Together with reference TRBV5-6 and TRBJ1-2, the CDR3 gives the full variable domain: DAGVTQSPTHLIKTRGQQVTLRCSPKSGHDTVSWYQQALGQGPQFIFQYYEEEERQRGNFPDRFSGHQFPNYSSELNVNALLLGDSALYLCASSLPAGNGYTFGSGTRLTVV.

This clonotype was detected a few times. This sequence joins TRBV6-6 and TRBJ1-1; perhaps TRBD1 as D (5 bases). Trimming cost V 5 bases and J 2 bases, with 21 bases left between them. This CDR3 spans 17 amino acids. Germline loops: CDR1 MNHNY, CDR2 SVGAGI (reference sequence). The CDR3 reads CASSKDRDLGENTEAFF. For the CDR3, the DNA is TGTGCCAGCAGTAAGGACCGAGACTTGGGGGAAAACACTGAAGCTTTCTTT.

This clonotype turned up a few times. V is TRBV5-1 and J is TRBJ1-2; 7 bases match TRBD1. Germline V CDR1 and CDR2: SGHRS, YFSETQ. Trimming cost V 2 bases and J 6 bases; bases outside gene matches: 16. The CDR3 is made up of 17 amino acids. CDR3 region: CASSFPPGQQRGDGYTF. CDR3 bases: TGCGCCAGCAGCTTCCCCCCGGGACAGCAAAGGGGGGATGGCTACACCTTC.

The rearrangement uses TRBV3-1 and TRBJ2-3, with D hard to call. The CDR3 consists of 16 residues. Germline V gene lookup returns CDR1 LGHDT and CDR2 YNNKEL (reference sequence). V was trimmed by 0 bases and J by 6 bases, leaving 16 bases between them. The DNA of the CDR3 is TGTGCCAGCAGCCAAGAAAGAATCGGCCCGTTCGATACGCAGTATTTT. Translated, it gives CASSQERIGPFDTQYF.

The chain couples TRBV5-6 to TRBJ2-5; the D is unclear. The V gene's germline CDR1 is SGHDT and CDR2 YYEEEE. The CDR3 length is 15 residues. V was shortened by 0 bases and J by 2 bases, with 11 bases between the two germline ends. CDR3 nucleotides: TGTGCCAGCAGCTTGGCTATTCGCAGACAAGAGACCCAGTACTTC. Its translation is CASSLAIRRQETQYF. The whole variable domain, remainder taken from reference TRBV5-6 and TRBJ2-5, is DAGVTQSPTHLIKTRGQQVTLRCSPKSGHDTVSWYQQALGQGPQFIFQYYEEEERQRGNFPDRFSGHQFPNYSSELNVNALLLGDSALYLCASSLAIRRQETQYFGPGTRLLVL.

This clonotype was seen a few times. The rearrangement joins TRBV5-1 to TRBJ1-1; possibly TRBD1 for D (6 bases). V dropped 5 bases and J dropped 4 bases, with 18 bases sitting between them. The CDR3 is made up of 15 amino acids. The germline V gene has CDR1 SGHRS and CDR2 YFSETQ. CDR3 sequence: CASRVWDTFSTEAFF. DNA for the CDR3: TGCGCCAGCAGGGTCTGGGACACCTTTTCCACTGAAGCTTTCTTT. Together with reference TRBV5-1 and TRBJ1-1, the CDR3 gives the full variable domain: KAGVTQTPRYLIKTRGQQVTLSCSPISGHRSVSWYQQTPGQGLQFLFEYFSETQRNKGNFPGRFSGRQFSNSRSEMNVSTLELGDSALYLCASRVWDTFSTEAFFGQGTRLTVV.

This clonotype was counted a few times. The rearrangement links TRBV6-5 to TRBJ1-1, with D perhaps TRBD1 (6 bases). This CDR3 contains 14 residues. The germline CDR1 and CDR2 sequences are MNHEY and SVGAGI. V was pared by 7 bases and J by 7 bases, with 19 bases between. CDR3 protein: CASTSAQGSFEAFF. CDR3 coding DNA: TGTGCCAGCACCTCGGCCCAGGGGTCGTTTGAAGCTTTCTTT.

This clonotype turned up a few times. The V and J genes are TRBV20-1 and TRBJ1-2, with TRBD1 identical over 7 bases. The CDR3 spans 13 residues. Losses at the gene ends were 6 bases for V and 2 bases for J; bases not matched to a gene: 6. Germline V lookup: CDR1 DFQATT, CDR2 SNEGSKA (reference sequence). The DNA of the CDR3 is TGCAGTGCAGTAGGGGGCCTAAACTATGGCTACACCTTC. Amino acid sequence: CSAVGGLNYGYTF.

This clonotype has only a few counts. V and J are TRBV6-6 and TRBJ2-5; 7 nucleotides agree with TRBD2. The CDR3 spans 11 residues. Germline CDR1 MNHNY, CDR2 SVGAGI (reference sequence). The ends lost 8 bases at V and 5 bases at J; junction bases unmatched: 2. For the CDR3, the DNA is TGTGCCAGCGGAGCGGGGGAGACCCAGTACTTC. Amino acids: CASGAGETQYF.

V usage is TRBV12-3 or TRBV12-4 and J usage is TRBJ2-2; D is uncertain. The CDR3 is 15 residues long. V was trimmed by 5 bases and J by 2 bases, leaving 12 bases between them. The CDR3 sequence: CASSVRSTNTGELFF. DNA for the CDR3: TGTGCCAGCAGTGTACGGTCGACTAACACCGGGGAGCTGTTTTTT.

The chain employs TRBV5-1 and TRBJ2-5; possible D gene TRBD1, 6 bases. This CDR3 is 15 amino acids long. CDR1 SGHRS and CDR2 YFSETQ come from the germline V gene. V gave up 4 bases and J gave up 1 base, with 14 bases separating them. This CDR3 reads CASSAYGTSQETQYF. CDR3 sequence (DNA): TGCGCCAGCAGCGCGTACGGGACAAGCCAAGAGACCCAGTACTTC.

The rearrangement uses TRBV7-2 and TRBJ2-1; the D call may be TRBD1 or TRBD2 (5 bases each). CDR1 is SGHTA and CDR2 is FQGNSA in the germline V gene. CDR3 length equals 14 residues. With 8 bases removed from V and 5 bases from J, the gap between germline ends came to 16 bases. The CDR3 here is CASQGAAADNEQFF. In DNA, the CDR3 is TGTGCCAGCCAAGGGGCGGCAGCGGACAATGAGCAGTTCTTC.